This TCR beta chain is from a study of monozygotic twins with cystic fibrosis (dated by TCRdb to the early 2020s). In the study overall: Barcoded libraries were prepared with around 15 PCR cycles from roughly 2.8 micrograms of fragmented DNA. To gauge how much genetics shapes V and J gene usage, the researchers compared TCR beta repertoires both within and across 16 monozygotic twin pairs who have cystic fibrosis. The cohort included ten female and six male twin pairs, mostly children and adolescents, aged about 2.0 to 36.4 years with a median of about 9 years. Twins were ranked among around 1,000 cohort participants for weight-for-height and FEVPerc (FEV1 disease centile) at the day of blood sampling. Data for three of the twin pairs had been reported earlier in a different context. Paper-wide results and their limitations: Significantly higher nucleotide-identical clonotype sharing was observed within monozygotic CF twin pairs than between unrelated CF individuals (P = 0.000026, Mann-Whitney). No association turned up between shared CDR3 numbers and age, concordance or disease severity, and the cohort was small. Simpson clonality was generally low (median 0.0095), suggesting a naive-dominated repertoire, with higher clonality in the most severely affected patients. V gene usage was most similar to the co-twin in 13 of 16 pairs, and J usage was most similar to the co-twin in 8 of 16 pairs, which suggests genetic constraints.

As for this clone: Its antigen remains unidentified. No quality values exist for individual bases; no much larger clone is one base distant.

Unmatched junction bases come to 6, with V trimmed by 4 bases and J by 7 bases. CDR3 length: 14 amino acids, cysteine to phenylalanine. Solely the CDR3 DNA is kept, with 42 bases framed from the first base. The germline V gene encodes CDR1 SGDLS and CDR2 YYNGEE. The twin pairs came from the European Cystic Fibrosis Twin and Sibling Study Cohort, which recruited patients from 150 or so CF clinics across 14 European countries. Zygosity and CFTR genotype were verified in-house, with zygosity tested by multiplex PCR of nine short tandem repeat loci. Peripheral blood was sampled from each twin, with clinical parameters recorded on the day of blood sampling. Phenol/chloroform extraction was used to isolate genomic DNA from peripheral blood cells, and the DNA was then kept in TE buffer at 4 degrees C. Following the manufacturer's instructions, TCR beta CDR3 regions were amplified by multiplex PCR with the immunoSEQ immune profiling system. An Illumina NextSeq system was used to carry out the sequencing. In the source study's methods: The immunoSEQ Analyzer platform handled processing of the sequence data, and clonality was calculated by taking the square root of Simpson's index of productive rearrangements. Similarity in V and J usage was measured by Jensen-Shannon distance, and OLGA was used to compute CDR3 generation probabilities. Shared CDR3 sequences were searched against the immuneACCESS database (August 2020) and VDJdb (December 2020). Not all clones reach the TCRdb copy of this immuneACCESS table, which keeps in-frame sequences only. Checked studies attribute under half of the gap to unresolved V genes and leave the rest unexplained. V and J calls and clone size are given by that table; D and trimming were obtained from the DNA. The sample has under 25,000 clones on record, 97% of them singletons. Under 2.5% of the sample belongs to the ten largest clones.

The TCR was taken from a woman in her 30s with cystic fibrosis. Recombination joined TRBV9 with TRBJ1-4, and 8 junction bases match TRBD1. Sequences were obtained from blood. The DNA reads as follows: TGTGCCAGCAGCCCGTGGACAGGGCGTGAAAAACTGTTTTTT. Protein translation: CASSPWTGREKLFF.